This record covers a single TCR beta chain. This sample was taken from a study of blood T cell repertoires in COVID-19. Background on the study: Some COVID-19 samples were acute and others convalescent; all came from the United States, Italy and Spain. Sample material is recorded as cDNA or gDNA derived from T cells, B-cell-depleted T cells, or PBMCs.

This CDR3 has 13 residues. V lost 3 bases to trimming and J lost 6 bases, with 9 bases between them. Germline loops: CDR1 KGHSH, CDR2 LQKENI. The authors' processing: Nucleated cell number was recorded as an estimate derived from reference gene primer amplification. Produced via immunoSEQ multiplex PCR; TCRdb's table is partial and in-frame only. V and J calls and clone size come straight from that table; D and trimming were deduced from the DNA. This table holds 230,000 or so clones, just over 85% found once. Clinical history reported by participants formed the basis on which cohorts were assigned. This TCR was sampled from a woman in her 50s with acute COVID-19. The chain recombines TRBV18 with TRBJ2-1; possible D gene TRBD2, 5 bases. Material for sequencing was PBMCs or T cells enriched from blood (not recorded which). The CDR3 DNA is TGTGCCAGCTCACCCCCTAGCATCAATGAGCAGTTCTTC. It specifies CASSPPSINEQFF.